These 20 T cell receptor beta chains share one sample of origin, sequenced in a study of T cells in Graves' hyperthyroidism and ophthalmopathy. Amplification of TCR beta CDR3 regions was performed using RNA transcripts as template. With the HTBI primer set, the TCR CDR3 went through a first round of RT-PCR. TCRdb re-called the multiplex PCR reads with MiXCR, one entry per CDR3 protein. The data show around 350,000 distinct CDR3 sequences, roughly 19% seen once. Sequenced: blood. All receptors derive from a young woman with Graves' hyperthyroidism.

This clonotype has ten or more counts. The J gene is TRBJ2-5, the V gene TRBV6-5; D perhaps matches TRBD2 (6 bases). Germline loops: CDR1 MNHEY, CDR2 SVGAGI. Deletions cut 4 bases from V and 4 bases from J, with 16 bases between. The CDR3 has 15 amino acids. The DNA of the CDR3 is TGTGCCAGCAGTTTCAGCGAGGCCGGGGGAGAGACCCAGTACTTC. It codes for CASSFSEAGGETQYF.

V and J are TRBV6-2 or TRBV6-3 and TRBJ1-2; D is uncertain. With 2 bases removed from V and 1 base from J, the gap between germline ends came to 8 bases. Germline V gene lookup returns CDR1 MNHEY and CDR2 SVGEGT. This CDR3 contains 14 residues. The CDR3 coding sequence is TGTGCCAGCAGTTACAGGAGAGTTAACTATGGCTACACCTTC. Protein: CASSYRRVNYGYTF.

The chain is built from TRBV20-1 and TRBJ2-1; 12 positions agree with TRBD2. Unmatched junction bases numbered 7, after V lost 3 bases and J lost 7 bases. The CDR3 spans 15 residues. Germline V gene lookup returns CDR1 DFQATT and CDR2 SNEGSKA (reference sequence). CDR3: CSASPSGGAGNEQFF. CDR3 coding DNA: TGCAGTGCTAGCCCTAGCGGGGGGGCAGGTAATGAGCAGTTCTTC.

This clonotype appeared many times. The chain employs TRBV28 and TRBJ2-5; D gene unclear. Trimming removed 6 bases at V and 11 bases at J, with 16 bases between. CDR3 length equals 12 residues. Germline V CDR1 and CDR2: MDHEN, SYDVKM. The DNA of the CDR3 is TGTGCCAGCAGATCAACCCTAAAGAGACAGTACTTC. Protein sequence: CASRSTLKRQYF.

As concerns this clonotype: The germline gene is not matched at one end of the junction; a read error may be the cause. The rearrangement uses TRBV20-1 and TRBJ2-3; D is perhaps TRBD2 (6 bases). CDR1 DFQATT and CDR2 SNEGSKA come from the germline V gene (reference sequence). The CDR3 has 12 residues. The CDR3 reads CSANRTGDTHYF. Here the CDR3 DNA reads TGCAGTGCTAACAGGACGGGGGATACGCATTATTTT.

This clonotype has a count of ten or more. CDR3 sequence (DNA): TGTGCCAGCGGGACAGGGATTCTGGGCACCGGGGAGCTGTTTTTT. This encodes CASGTGILGTGELFF. The V and J genes are TRBV12-3 or TRBV12-4 and TRBJ2-2; 9 nucleotides line up with TRBD1. Trimming took 8 bases from V and 4 from J; bases not matched to a gene: 8. CDR3 length equals 15 residues.

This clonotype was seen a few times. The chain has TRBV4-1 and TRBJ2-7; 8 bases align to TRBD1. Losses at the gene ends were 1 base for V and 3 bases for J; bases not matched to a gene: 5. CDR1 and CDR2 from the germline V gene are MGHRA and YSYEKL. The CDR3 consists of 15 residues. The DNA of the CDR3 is TGCGCCAGCAGCCAAGGTTCAGGGGGCAACTACGAGCAGTACTTC. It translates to CASSQGSGGNYEQYF.

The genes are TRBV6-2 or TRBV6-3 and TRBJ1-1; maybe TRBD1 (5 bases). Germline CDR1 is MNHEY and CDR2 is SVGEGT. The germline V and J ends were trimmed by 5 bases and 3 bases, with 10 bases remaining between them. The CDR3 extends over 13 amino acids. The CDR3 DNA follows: TGTGCCAGCAGTGCCCGGGGGTACACTGAAGCTTTCTTT. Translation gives CASSARGYTEAFF.

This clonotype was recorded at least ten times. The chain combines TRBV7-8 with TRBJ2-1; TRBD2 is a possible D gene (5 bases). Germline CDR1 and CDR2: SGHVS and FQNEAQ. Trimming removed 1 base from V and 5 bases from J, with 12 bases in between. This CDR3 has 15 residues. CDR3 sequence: CASSLGQTNHNEQFF. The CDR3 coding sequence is TGTGCCAGCAGCTTAGGCCAGACTAACCACAATGAGCAGTTCTTC.

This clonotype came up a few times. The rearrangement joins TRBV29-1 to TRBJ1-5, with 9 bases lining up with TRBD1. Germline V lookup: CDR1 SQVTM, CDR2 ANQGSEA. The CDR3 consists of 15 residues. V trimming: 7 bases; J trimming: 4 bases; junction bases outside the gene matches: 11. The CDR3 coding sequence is TGCAGCGGCCCGGGACAGGGTCCTAGGAATCAGCCCCAGCATTTT. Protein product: CSGPGQGPRNQPQHF.

CDR3 sequence (DNA): TGTGCCAGCAGCCAAATACTAGCGGGGGATGAGCAGTACTTC. Amino acid sequence: CASSQILAGDEQYF. The chain joins TRBV3-1 to TRBJ2-7, with 11 bases lining up with TRBD2. The ends lost 2 bases at V and 7 bases at J; junction bases unmatched: 4. Germline lookup yields CDR1 LGHDT and CDR2 YNNKEL (reference sequence). CDR3 length: 14 amino acids.

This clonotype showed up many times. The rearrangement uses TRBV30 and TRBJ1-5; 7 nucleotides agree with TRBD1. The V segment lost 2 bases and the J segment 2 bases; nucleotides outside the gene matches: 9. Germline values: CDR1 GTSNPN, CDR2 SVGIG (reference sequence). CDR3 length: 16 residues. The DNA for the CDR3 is TGTGCCTGGAGTTCGGGGAACAGGGGAGGCAATCAGCCCCAGCATTTT. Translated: CAWSSGNRGGNQPQHF.

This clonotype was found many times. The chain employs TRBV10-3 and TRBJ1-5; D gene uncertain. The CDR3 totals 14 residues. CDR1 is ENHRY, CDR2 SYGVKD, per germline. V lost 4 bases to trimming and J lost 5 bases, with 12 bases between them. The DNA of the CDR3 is TGTGCCATCAGTGGCTTTCGGTCCGATCAGCCCCAGCATTTT. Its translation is CAISGFRSDQPQHF.

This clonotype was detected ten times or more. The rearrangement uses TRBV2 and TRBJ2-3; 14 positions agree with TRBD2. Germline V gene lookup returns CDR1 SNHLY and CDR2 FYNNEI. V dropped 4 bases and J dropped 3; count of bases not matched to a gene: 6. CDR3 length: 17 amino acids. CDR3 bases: TGTGCCAGCAGTGGGATGACTAGCGGGGGGGGGACAGATACGCAGTATTTT. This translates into CASSGMTSGGGTDTQYF.

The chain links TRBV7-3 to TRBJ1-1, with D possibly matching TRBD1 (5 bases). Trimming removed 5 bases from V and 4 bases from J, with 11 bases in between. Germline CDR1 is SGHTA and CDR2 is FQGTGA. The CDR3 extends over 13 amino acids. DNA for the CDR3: TGTGCCAGCAGCCTAGGACACAGCACTGAAGCTTTCTTT. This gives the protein CASSLGHSTEAFF. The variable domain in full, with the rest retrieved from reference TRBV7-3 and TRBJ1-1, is GAGVSQTPSNKVTEKGKYVELRCDPISGHTALYWYRQSLGQGPEFLIYFQGTGAADDSGLPNDRFFAVRPEGSVSTLKIQRTERGDSAVYLCASSLGHSTEAFFGQGTRLTVV.

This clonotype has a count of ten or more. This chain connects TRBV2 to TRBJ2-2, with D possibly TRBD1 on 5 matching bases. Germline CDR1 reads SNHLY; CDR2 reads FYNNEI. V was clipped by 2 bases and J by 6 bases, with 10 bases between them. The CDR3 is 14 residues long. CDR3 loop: CASSERQYAGELFF. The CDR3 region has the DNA TGTGCCAGCAGTGAACGACAGTACGCCGGGGAGCTGTTTTTT.

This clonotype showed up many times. The CDR3 is CADPGSRASPLHF. The CDR3 DNA reads as TGTGCCGACCCAGGGTCCAGGGCTTCACCCCTCCACTTT. The chain employs TRBV27 and TRBJ1-6; perhaps TRBD1 as D (5 bases). CDR1 and CDR2 from the germline V gene are MNHEY and SMNVEV (reference sequence). This CDR3 is 13 amino acids long. The germline V and J ends were trimmed by 11 bases and 9 bases, with 17 bases remaining between them.

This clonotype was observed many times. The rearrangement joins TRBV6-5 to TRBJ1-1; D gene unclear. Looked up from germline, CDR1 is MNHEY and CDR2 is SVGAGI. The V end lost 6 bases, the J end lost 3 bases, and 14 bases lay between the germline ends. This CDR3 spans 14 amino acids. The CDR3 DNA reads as TGTGCCAGCAGAAGCCATGACCGAGACACTGAAGCTTTCTTT. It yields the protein CASRSHDRDTEAFF.

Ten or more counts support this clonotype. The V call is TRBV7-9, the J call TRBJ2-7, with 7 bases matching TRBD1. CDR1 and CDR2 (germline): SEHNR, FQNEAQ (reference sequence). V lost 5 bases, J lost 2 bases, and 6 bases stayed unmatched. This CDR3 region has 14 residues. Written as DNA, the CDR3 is TGTGCCAGCAGCCCCCGACAGGGAACCTACGAGCAGTACTTC. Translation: CASSPRQGTYEQYF. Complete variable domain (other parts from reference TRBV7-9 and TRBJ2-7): DTGVSQNPRHKITKRGQNVTFRCDPISEHNRLYWYRQTLGQGPEFLTYFQNEAQLEKSRLLSDRFSAERPKGSFSTLEIQRTEQGDSAMYLCASSPRQGTYEQYFGPGTRLTVT.

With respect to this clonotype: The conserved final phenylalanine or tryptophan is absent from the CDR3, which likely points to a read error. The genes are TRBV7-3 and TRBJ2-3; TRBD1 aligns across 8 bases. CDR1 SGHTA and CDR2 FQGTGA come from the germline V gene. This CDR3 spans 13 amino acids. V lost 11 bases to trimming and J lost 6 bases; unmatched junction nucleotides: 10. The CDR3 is CAVGDRQIDTQYS. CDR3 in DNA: TGTGCCGTAGGGGACAGGCAAATTGATACGCAGTATTCT.